The clone carrying this T cell receptor beta chain was recorded a few times. Its antigen is not identified. This entry comes from a study of identical twins. Regarding the study as a whole: Without tracking the same donors, conclusions rested on cross-sectional statistical analysis. The authors noted that invariant MAIT and iNKT cells could partly confound zero-insertion analyses.

A universal primer site was incorporated via template switching, and the cDNA contained unique molecular identifiers. TCRdb reprocessed the 5' RACE reads via MiXCR and lists one record per CDR3 protein. The table has a few hundred thousand distinct CDR3 sequences, 10% seen once. The germline gives CDR1 MNHEY, CDR2 SMNVEV (reference sequence). Trimming removed 3 bases from V and 6 bases from J; junction bases left unmatched: 5. This CDR3 region has 16 residues. This rearrangement joins TRBV27 to TRBJ2-3; 14 bases agree with TRBD2. The sample comprised memory T cells sorted from blood. The receptor comes from a man in his forties or fifties in good health. The CDR3 spells CASSLGLAGVGDTQYF. The CDR3 DNA is TGTGCCAGCAGTTTGGGACTAGCGGGAGTTGGGGATACGCAGTATTTT.